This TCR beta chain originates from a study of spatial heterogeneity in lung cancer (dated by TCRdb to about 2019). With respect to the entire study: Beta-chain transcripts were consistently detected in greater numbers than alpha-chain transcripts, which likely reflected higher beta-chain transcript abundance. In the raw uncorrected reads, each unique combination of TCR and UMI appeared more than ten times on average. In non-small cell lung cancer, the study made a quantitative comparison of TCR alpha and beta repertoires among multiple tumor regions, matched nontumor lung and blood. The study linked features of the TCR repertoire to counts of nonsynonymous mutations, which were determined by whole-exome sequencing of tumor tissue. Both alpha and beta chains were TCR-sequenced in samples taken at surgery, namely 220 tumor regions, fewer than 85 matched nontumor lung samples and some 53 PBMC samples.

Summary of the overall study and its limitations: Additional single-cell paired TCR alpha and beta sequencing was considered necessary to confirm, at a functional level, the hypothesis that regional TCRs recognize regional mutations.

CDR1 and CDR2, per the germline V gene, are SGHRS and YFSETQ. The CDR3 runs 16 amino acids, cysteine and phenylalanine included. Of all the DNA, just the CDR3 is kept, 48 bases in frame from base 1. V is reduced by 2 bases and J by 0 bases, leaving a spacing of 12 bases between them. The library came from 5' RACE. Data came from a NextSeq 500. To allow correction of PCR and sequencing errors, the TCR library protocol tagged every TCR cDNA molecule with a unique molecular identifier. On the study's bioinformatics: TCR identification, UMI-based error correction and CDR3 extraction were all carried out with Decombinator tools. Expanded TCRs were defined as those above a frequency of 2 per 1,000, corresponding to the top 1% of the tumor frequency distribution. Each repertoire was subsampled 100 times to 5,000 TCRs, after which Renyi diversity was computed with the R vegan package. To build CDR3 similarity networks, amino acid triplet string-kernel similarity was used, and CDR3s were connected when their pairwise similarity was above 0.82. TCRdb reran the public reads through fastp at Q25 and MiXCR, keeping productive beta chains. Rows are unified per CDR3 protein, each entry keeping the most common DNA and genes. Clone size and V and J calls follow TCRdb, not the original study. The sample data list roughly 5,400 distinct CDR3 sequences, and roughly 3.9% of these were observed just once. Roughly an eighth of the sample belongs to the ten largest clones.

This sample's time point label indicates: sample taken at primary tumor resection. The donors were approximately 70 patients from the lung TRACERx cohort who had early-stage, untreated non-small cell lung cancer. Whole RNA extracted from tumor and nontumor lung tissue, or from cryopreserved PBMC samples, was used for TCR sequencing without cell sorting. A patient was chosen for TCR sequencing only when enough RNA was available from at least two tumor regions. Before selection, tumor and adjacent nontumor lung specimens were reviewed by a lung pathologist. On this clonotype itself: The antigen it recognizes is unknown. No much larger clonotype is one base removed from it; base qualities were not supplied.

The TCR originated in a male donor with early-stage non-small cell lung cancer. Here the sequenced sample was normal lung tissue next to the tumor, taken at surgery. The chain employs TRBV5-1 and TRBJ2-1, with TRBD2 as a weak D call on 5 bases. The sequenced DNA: TGCGCCAGCAGCTTTTTACAGCGGAGCTCCTACAATGAGCAGTTCTTC. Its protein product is CASSFLQRSSYNEQFF.